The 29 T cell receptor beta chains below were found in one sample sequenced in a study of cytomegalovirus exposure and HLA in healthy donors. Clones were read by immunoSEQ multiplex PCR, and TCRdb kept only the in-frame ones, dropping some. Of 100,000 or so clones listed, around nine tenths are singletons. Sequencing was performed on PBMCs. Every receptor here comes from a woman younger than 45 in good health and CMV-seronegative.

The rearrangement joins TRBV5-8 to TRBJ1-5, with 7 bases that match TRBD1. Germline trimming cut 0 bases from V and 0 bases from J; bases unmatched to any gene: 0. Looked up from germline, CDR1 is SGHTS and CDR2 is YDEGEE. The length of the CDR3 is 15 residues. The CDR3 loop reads CASSLEGASNQPQHF. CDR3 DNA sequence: TGTGCCAGCAGCTTGGAGGGGGCTAGCAATCAGCCCCAGCATTTT.

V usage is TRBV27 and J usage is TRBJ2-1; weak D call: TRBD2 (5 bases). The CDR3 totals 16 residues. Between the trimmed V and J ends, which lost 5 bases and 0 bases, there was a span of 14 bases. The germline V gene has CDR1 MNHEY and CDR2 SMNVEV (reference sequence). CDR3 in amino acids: CASSRSLADSYNEQFF. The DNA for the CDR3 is TGTGCCAGCAGTCGCAGCCTAGCAGACTCCTACAATGAGCAGTTCTTC.

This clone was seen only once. CDR3 DNA: TGTGCCAGCTCACCTGGGAAGGGAGAAAACTACGAGCAGTACTTC. This translates into CASSPGKGENYEQYF. The rearrangement links TRBV18 to TRBJ2-7, with TRBD2 as a possible D gene (5 bases). The CDR3 sequence is 15 residues long. The germline gives CDR1 KGHSH, CDR2 LQKENI. Trimming cost V 3 bases and J 3 bases, with 15 bases left between them.

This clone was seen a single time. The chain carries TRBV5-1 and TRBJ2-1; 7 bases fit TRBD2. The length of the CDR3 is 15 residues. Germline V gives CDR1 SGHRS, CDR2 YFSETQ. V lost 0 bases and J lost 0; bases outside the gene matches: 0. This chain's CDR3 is CASSLVAGSYNEQFF. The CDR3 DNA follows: TGCGCCAGCAGCTTGGTAGCGGGCTCCTACAATGAGCAGTTCTTC. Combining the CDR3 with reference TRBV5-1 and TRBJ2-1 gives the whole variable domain KAGVTQTPRYLIKTRGQQVTLSCSPISGHRSVSWYQQTPGQGLQFLFEYFSETQRNKGNFPGRFSGRQFSNSRSEMNVSTLELGDSALYLCASSLVAGSYNEQFFGPGTRLTVL.

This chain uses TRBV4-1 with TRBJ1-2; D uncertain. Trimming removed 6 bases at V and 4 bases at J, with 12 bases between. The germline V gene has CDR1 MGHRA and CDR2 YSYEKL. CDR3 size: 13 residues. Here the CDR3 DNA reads TGCGCCAGCAGTACCCAGGAACTCTATGGCTACACCTTC. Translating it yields CASSTQELYGYTF.

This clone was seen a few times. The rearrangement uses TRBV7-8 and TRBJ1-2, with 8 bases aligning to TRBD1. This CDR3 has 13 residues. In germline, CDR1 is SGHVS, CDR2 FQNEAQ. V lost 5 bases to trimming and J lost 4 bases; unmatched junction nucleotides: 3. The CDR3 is CASSKDRAYGYTF. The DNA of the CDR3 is TGTGCCAGCAGCAAGGACAGGGCCTATGGCTACACCTTC. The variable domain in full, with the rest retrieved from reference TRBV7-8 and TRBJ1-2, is GAGVSQSPRYKVAKRGQDVALRCDPISGHVSLFWYQQALGQGPEFLTYFQNEAQLDKSGLPSDRFFAERPEGSVSTLKIQRTQQEDSAVYLCASSKDRAYGYTFGSGTRLTVV.

The CDR3 DNA is TGTGCCAGCAGACCAGGTTTTCGTGAAAAACTGTTTTTT. This gives the protein CASRPGFREKLFF. The chain has TRBV27 and TRBJ1-4; D not certain. CDR3 size: 13 residues. V lost 6 bases and J 7 bases, leaving 12 bases between the germline ends. Germline CDR1 is MNHEY and CDR2 is SMNVEV (reference sequence).

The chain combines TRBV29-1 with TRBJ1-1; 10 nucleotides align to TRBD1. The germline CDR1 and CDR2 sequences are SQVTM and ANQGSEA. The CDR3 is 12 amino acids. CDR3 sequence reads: CSAGQGITEAFF. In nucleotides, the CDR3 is TGCAGTGCGGGACAGGGGATTACTGAAGCTTTCTTT.

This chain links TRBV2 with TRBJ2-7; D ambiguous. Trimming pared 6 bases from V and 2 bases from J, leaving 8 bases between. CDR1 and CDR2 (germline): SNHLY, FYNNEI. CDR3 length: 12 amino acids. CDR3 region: CASSPYTYEQYF. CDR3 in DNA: TGTGCCAGCAGCCCTTACACCTACGAGCAGTACTTC.

The DNA of the CDR3 is TGTGCCAGCAGCGCCCGACAGTCCGTCGGGAACACTGAAGCTTTCTTT. Amino acids: CASSARQSVGNTEAFF. The rearrangement joins TRBV9 to TRBJ1-1, with D possibly TRBD1 on 5 matching bases. The V end was cut by 3 bases, the J end by 1 base, with 16 bases between. The CDR3 runs 16 residues. Germline V lookup: CDR1 SGDLS, CDR2 YYNGEE. Full variable domain (rest looked up from reference TRBV9 and TRBJ1-1): DSGVTQTPKHLITATGQRVTLRCSPRSGDLSVYWYQQSLDQGLQFLIQYYNGEERAKGNILERFSAQQFPDLHSELNLSSLELGDSALYFCASSARQSVGNTEAFFGQGTRLTVV.

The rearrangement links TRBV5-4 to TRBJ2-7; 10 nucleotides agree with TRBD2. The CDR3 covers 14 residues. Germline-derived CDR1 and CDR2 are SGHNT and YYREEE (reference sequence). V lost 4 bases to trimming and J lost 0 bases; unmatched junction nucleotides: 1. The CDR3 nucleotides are TGTGCCAGCAGCACTAGCGGGGACTCCTACGAGCAGTACTTC. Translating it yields CASSTSGDSYEQYF.

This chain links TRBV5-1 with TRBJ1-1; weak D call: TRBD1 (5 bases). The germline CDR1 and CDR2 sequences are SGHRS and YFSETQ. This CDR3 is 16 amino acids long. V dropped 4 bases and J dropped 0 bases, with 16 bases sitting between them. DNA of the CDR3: TGCGCCAGCAGCCCAGGCCCACAGGCAATGAACACTGAAGCTTTCTTT. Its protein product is CASSPGPQAMNTEAFF.

CDR3 protein: CASSGGTGSSYEQYF. The CDR3 nucleotides are TGCGCCAGCAGTGGAGGGACAGGTAGCTCCTACGAGCAGTACTTC. The chain couples TRBV10-1 to TRBJ2-7; TRBD1 matches 8 bases. J was trimmed by 0 bases and V by 4 bases; bases with no gene match: 5. CDR3 length: 15 residues. Germline V gene sequence: CDR1 WNHNN, CDR2 SYGVQD (reference sequence).

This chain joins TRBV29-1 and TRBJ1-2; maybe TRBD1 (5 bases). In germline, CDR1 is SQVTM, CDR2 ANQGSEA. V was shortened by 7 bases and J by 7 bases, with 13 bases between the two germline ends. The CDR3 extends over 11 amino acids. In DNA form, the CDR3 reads TGCAGCGCTTTCGTCGGGGGTGGCTACACCTTC. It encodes CSAFVGGGYTF.

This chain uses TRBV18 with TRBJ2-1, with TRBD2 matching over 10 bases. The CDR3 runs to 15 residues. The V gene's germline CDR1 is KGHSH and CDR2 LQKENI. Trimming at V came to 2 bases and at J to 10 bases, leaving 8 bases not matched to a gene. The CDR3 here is CASSPWVPAGGEQFF. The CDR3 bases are TGTGCCAGCTCACCATGGGTTCCAGCGGGGGGGGAGCAGTTCTTC.

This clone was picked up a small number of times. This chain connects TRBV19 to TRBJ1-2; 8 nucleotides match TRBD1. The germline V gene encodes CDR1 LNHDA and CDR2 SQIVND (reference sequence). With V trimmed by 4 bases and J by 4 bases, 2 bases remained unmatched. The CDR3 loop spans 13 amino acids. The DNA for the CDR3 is TGTGCCAGTAGTAGGGGACAGGTCTATGGCTACACCTTC. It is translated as CASSRGQVYGYTF.

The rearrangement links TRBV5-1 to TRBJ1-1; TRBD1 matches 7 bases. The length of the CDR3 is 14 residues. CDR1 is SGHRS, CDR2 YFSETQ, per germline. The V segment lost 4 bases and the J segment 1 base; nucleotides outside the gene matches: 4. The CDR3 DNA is TGCGCCAGCAGCCGAGGGACAGCGAACACTGAAGCTTTCTTT. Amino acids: CASSRGTANTEAFF.

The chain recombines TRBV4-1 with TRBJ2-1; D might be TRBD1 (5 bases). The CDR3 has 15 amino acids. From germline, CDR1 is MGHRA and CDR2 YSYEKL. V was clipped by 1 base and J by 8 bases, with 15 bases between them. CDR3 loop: CASSQVQGTFDEQFF. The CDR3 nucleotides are TGCGCCAGCAGCCAAGTGCAGGGAACCTTCGATGAGCAGTTCTTC.

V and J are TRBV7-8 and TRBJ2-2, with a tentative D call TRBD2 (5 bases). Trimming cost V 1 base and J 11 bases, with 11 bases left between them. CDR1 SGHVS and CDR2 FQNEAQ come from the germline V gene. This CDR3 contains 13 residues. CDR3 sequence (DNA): TGTGCCAGCAGCTTAGGGACTCTTACTGAGCTGTTTTTT. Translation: CASSLGTLTELFF.

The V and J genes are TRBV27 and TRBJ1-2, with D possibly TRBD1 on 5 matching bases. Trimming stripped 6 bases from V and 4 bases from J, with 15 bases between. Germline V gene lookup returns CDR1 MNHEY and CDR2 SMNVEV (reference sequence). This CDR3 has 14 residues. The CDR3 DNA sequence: TGTGCCAGCAGCAAGGGACTTTTGGGCTATGGCTACACCTTC. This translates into CASSKGLLGYGYTF.

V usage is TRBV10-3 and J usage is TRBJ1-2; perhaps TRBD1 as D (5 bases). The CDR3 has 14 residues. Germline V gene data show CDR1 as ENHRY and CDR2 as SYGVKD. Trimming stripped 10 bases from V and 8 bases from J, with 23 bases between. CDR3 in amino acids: CATNAGGKSGGYTF. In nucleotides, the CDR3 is TGTGCCACCAATGCGGGGGGGAAGTCGGGCGGCTACACCTTC.

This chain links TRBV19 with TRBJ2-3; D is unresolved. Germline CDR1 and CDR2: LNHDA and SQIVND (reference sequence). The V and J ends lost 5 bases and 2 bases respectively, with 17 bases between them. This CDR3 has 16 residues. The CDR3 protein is CASSDSVTSDTDTQYF. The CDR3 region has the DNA TGTGCCAGTAGTGACTCGGTGACCTCAGACACAGATACGCAGTATTTT.

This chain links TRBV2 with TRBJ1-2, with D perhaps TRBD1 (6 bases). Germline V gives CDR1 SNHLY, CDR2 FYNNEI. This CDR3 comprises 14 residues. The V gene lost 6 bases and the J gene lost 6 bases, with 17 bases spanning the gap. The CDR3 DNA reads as TGTGCCAGCAGCGTCGACAGGACTGTAGATGGCTACACCTTC. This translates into CASSVDRTVDGYTF.

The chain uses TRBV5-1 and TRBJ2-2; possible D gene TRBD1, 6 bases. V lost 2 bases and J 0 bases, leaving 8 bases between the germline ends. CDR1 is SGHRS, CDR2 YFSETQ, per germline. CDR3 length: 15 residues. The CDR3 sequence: CASSFSGANTGELFF. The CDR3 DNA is TGCGCCAGCAGCTTCTCAGGGGCGAACACCGGGGAGCTGTTTTTT.

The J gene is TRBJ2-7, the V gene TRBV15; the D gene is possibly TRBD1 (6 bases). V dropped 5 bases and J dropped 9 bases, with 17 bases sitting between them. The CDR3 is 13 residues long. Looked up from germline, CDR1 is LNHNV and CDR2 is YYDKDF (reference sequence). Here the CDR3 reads CATSGTGLTGQYF. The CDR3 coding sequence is TGTGCCACCAGCGGTACAGGGTTGACGGGGCAGTACTTC.

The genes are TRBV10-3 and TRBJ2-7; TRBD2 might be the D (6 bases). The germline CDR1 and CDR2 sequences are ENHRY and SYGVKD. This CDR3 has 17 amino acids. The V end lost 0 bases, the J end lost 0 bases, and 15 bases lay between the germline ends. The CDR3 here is CAISESVEGAISYEQYF. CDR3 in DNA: TGTGCCATCAGTGAGTCGGTGGAGGGAGCCATCTCCTACGAGCAGTACTTC.

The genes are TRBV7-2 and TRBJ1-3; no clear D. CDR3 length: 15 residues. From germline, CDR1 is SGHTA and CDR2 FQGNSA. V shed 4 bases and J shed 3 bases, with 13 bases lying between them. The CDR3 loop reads CASSSVRLIGNTIYF. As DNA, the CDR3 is TGTGCCAGCAGCTCAGTAAGATTAATTGGAAACACCATATATTTT.

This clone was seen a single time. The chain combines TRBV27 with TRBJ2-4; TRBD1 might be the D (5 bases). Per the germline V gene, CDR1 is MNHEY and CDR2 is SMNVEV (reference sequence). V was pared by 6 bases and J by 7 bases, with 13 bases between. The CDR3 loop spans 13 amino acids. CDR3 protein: CASRPGLGNIQYF. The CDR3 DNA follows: TGTGCCAGCAGGCCAGGGTTGGGGAACATTCAGTACTTC.

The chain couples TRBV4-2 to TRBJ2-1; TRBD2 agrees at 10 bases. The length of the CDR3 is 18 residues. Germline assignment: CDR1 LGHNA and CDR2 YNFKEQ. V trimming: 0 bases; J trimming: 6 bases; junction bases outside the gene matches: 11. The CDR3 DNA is TGTGCCAGCAGCCAAGAAGGGGCACTAGCGGGGTTCATCAATGAGCAGTTCTTC. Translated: CASSQEGALAGFINEQFF.